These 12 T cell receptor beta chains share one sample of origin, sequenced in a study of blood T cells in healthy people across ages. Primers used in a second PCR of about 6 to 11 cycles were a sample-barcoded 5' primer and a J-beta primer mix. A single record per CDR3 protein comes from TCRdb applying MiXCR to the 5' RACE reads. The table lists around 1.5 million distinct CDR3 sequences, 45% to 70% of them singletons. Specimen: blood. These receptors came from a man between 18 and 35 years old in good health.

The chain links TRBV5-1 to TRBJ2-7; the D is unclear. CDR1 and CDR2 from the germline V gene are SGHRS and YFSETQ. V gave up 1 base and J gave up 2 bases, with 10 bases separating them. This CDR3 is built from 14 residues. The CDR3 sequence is CASSLQPTTYEQYF. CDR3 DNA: TGCGCCAGCAGCTTGCAACCCACAACCTACGAGCAGTACTTC. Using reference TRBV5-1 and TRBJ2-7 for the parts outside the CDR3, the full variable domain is KAGVTQTPRYLIKTRGQQVTLSCSPISGHRSVSWYQQTPGQGLQFLFEYFSETQRNKGNFPGRFSGRQFSNSRSEMNVSTLELGDSALYLCASSLQPTTYEQYFGPGTRLTVT.

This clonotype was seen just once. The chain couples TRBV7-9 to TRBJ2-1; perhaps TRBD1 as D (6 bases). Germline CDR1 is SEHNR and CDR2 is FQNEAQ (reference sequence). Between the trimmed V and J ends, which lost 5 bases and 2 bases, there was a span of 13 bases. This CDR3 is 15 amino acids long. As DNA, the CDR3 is TGTGCCAGCAGCCCCAACAGGGTCCCCTACAATGAGCAGTTCTTC. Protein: CASSPNRVPYNEQFF.

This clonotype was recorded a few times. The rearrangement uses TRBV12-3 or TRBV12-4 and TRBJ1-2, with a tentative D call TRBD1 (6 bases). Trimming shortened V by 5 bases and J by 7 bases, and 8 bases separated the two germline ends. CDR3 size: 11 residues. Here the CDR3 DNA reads TGTGCCAGCAGTGACAGGTCTGGCTACACCTTC. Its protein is CASSDRSGYTF.

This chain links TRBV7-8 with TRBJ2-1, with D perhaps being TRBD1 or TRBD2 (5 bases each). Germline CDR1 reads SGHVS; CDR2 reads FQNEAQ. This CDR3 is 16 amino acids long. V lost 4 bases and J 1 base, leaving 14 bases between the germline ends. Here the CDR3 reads CASSWDRDPSYNEQFF. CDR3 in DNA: TGTGCCAGCAGCTGGGACCGGGATCCATCCTACAATGAGCAGTTCTTC.

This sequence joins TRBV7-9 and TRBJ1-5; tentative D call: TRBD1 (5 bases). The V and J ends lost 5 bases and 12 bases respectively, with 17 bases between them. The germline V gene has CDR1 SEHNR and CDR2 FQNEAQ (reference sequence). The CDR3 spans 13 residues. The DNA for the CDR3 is TGTGCCAGCAGCGAACCGGGACGCAGTGACCAGCATTTT. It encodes CASSEPGRSDQHF.

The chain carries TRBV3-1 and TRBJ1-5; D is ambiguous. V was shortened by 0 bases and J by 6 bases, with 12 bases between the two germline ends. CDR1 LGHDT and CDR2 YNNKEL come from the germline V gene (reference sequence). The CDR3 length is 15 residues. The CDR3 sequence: CASSQDLLSTQPQHF. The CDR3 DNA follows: TGTGCCAGCAGCCAAGATCTGCTATCCACTCAGCCCCAGCATTTT.

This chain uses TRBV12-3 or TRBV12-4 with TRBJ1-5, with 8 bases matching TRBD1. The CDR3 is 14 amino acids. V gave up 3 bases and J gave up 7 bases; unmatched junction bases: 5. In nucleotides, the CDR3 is TGTGCCAGCAGTTTTGGGACAGGAAGACAGCCCCAGCATTTT. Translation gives CASSFGTGRQPQHF.

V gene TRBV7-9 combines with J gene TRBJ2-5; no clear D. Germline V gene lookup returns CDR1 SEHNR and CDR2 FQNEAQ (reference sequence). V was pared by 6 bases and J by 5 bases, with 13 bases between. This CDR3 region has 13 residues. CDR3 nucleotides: TGTGCCAGCAGACTGGAGCAGAAGGAGACCCAGTACTTC. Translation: CASRLEQKETQYF.

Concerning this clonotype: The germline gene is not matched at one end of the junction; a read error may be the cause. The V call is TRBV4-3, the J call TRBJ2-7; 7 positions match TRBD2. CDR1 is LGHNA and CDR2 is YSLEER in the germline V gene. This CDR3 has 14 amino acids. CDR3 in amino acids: CASNQTSDSYEQYF. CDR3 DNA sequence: TGCGCCAGCAACCAAACTAGCGACTCCTACGAGCAGTACTTC.

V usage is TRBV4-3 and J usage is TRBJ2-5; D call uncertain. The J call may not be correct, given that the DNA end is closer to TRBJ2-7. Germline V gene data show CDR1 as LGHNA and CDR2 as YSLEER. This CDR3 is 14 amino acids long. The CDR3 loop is CASSQVQGRDEQYF. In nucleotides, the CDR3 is TGCGCCAGCAGCCAAGTTCAAGGTCGGGACGAGCAGTACTTC.

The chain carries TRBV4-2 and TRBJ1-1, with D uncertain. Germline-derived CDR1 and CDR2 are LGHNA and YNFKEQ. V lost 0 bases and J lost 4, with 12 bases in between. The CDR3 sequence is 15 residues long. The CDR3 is CASSQDLAWSTEAFF. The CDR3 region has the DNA TGTGCCAGCAGCCAAGATTTGGCATGGAGCACTGAAGCTTTCTTT.

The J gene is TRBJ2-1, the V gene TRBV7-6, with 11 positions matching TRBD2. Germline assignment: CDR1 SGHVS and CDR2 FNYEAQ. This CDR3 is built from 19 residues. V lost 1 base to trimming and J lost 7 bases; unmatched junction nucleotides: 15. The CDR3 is CASSLVPLAGGPRENEQFF. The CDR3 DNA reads TGTGCCAGCAGCTTAGTGCCGCTAGCGGGAGGTCCTCGGGAAAATGAGCAGTTCTTC. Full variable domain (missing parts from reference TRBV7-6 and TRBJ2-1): GAGVSQSPRYKVTKRGQDVALRCDPISGHVSLYWYRQALGQGPEFLTYFNYEAQQDKSGLPNDRFSAERPEGSISTLTIQRTEQRDSAMYRCASSLVPLAGGPRENEQFFGPGTRLTVL.